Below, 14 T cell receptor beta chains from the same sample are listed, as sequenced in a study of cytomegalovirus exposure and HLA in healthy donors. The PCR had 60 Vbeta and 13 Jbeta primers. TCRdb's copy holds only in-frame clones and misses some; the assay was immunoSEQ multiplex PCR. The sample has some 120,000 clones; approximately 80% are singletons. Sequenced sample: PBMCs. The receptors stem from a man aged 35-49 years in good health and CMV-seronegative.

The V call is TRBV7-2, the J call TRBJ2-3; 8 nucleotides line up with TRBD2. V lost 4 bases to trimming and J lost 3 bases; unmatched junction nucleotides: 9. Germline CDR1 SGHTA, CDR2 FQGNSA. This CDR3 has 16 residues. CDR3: CASSSRRGGGTDTQYF. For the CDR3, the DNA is TGTGCCAGCAGCTCTCGTCGGGGGGGCGGGACAGATACGCAGTATTTT.

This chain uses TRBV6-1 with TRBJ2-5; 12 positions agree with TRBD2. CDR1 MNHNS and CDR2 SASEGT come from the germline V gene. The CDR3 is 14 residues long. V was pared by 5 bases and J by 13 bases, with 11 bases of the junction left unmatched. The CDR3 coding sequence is TGTGCCAGCAGTTCCCAGACTAGCGGGGGCCGAGGGTACTTC. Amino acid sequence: CASSSQTSGGRGYF.

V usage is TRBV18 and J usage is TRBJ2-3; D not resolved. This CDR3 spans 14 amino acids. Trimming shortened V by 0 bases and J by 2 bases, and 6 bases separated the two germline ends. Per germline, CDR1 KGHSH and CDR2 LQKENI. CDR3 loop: CASSPPGYTDTQYF. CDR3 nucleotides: TGTGCCAGCTCACCACCCGGGTACACAGATACGCAGTATTTT.

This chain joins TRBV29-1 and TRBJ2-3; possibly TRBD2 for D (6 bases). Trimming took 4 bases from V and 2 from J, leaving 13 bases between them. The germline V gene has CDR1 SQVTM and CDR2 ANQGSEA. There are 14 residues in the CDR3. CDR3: CSVAGLLSTDTQYF. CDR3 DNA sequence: TGCAGCGTTGCGGGACTTCTCTCCACAGATACGCAGTATTTT.

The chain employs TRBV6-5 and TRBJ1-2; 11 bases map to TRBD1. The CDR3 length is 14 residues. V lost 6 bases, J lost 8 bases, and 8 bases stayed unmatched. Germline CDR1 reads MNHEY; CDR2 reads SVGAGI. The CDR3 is CASSQDRGRRGYTF. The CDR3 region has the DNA TGTGCCAGCAGCCAGGACAGGGGGCGCAGAGGCTACACCTTC.

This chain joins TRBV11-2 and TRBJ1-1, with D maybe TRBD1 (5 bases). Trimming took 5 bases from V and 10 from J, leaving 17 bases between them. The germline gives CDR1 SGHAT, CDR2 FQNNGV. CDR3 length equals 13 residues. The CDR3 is CASSTATQQGAFF. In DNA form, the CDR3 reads TGTGCCAGCAGCACCGCGACCCAGCAGGGAGCTTTCTTT. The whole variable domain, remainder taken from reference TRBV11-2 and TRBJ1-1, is EAGVAQSPRYKIIEKRQSVAFWCNPISGHATLYWYQQILGQGPKLLIQFQNNGVVDDSQLPKDRFSAERLKGVDSTLKIQPAKLEDSAVYLCASSTATQQGAFFGQGTRLTVV.

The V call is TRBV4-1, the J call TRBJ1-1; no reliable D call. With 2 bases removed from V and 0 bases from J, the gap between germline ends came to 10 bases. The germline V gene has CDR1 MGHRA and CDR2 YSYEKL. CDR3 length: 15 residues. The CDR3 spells CASSQISGMNTEAFF. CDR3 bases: TGCGCCAGCAGCCAAATCTCGGGGATGAACACTGAAGCTTTCTTT.

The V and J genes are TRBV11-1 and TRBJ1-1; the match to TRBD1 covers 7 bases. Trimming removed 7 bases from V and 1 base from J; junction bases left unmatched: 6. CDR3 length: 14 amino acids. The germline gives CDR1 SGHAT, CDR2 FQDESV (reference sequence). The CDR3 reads CASTADRENTEAFF. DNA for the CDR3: TGTGCCAGCACCGCAGACAGGGAGAACACTGAAGCTTTCTTT.

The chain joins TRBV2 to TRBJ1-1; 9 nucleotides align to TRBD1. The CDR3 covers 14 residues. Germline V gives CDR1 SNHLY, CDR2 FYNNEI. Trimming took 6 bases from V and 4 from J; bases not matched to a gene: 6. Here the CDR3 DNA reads TGTGCCAGCAGGTCTACAGGGGGCGTCACTGAAGCTTTCTTT. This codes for CASRSTGGVTEAFF.

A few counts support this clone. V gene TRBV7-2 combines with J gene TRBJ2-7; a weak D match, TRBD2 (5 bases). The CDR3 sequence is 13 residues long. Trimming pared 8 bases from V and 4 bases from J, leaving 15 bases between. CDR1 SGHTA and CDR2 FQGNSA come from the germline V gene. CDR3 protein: CASSDSPGYEQYF. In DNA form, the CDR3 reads TGTGCCAGCTCGGATAGTCCGGGGTACGAGCAGTACTTC.

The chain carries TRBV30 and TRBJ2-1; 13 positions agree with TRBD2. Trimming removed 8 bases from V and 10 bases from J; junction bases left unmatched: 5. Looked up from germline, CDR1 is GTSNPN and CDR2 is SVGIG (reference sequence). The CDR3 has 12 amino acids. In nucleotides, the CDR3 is TGTGCCACTAGCGGGGGGGCCAGGGAGCAGTTCTTC. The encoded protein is CATSGGAREQFF. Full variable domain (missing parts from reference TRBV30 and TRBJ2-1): SQTIHQWPATLVQPVGSPLSLECTVEGTSNPNLYWYRQAAGRGLQLLFYSVGIGQISSEVPQNLSASRPQDRQFILSSKKLLLSDSGFYLCATSGGAREQFFGPGTRLTVL.

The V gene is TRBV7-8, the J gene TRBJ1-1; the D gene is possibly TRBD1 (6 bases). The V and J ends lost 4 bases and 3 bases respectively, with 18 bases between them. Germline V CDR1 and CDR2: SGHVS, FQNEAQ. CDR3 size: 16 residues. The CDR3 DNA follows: TGTGCCAGCAGCTGGGGCTCACAGGGAAGGGACACTGAAGCTTTCTTT. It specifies CASSWGSQGRDTEAFF.

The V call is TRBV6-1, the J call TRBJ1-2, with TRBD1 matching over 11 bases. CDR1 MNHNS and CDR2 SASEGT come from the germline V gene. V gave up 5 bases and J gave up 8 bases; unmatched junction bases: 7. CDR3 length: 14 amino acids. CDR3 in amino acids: CASSPGTGGTGYTF. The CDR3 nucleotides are TGTGCCAGCAGTCCCGGGACAGGGGGTACGGGCTACACCTTC.

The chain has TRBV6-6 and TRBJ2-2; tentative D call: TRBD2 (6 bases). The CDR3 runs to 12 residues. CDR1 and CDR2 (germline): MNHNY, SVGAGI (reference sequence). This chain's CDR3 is CSSGEATGELFF. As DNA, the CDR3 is TGTTCTTCCGGGGAGGCGACCGGGGAGCTGTTTTTT.